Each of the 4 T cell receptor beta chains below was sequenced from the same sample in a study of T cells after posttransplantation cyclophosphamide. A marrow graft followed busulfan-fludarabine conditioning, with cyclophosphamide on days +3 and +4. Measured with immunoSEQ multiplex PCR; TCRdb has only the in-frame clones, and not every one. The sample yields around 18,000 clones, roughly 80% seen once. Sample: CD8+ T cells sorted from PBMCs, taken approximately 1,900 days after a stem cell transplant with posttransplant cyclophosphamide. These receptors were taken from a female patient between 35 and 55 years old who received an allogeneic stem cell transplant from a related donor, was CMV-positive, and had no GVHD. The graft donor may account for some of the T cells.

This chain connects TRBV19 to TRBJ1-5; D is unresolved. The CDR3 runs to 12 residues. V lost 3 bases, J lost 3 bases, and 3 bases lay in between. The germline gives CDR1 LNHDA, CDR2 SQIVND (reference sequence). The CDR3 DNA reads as TGTGCCAGTAGTATCCTCAATCAGCCCCAGCATTTT. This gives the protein CASSILNQPQHF.

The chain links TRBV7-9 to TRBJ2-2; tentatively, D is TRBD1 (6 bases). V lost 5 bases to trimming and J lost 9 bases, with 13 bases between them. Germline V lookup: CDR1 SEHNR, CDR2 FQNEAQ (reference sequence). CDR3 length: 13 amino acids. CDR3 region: CASSPGTPWELFF. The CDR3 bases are TGTGCCAGCAGCCCGGGGACACCTTGGGAGCTGTTTTTT.

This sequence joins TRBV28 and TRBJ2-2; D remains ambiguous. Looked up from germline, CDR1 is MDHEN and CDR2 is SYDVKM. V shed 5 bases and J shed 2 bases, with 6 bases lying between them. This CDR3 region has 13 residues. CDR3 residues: CASSPVNTGELFF. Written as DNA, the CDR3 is TGTGCCAGCAGTCCAGTAAACACCGGGGAGCTGTTTTTT.

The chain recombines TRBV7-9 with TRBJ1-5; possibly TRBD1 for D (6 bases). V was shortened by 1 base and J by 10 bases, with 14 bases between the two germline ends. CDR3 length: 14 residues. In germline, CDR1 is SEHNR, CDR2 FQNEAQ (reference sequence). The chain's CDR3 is CASSLGQEGSPQHF. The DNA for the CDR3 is TGTGCCAGCAGCTTAGGACAGGAAGGCTCACCCCAGCATTTT. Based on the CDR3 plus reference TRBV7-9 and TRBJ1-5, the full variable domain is DTGVSQNPRHKITKRGQNVTFRCDPISEHNRLYWYRQTLGQGPEFLTYFQNEAQLEKSRLLSDRFSAERPKGSFSTLEIQRTEQGDSAMYLCASSLGQEGSPQHFGDGTRLSIL.